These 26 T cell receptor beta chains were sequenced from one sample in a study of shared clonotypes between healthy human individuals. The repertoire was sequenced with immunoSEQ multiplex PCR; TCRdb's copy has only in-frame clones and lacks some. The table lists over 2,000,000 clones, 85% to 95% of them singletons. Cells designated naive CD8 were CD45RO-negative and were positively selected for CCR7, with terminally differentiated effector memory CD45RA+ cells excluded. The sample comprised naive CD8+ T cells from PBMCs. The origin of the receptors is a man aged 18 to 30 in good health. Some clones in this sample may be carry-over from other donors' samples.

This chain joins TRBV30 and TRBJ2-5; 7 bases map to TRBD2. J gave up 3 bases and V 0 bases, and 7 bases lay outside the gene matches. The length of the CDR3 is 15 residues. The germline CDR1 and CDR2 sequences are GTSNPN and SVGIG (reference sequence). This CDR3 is CAWSVVGGPEETQYF. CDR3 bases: TGTGCCTGGAGTGTTGTGGGAGGGCCGGAAGAGACCCAGTACTTC. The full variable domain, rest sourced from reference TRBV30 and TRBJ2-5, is SQTIHQWPATLVQPVGSPLSLECTVEGTSNPNLYWYRQAAGRGLQLLFYSVGIGQISSEVPQNLSASRPQDRQFILSSKKLLLSDSGFYLCAWSVVGGPEETQYFGPGTRLLVL.

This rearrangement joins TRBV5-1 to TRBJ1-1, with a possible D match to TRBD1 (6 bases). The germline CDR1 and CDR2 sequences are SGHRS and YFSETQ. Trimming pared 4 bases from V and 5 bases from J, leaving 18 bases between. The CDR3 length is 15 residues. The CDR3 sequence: CASSPGTGTGTEAFF. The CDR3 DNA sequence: TGCGCCAGCAGCCCCGGCACAGGGACGGGGACTGAAGCTTTCTTT.

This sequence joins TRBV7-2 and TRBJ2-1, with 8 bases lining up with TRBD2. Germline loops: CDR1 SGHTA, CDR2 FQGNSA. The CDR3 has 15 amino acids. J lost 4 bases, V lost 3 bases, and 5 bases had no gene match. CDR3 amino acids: CASSFSASGYNEQFF. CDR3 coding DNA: TGTGCCAGCAGCTTTTCGGCTAGCGGGTACAATGAGCAGTTCTTC. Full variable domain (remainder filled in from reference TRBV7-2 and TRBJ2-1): GAGVSQSPSNKVTEKGKDVELRCDPISGHTALYWYRQSLGQGLEFLIYFQGNSAPDKSGLPSDRFSAERTGGSVSTLTIQRTQQEDSAVYLCASSFSASGYNEQFFGPGTRLTVL.

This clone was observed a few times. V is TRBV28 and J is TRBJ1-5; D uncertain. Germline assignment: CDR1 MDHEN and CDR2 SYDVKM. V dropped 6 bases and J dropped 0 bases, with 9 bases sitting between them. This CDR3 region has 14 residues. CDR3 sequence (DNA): TGTGCCAGCAGGCGACCTTATAGCAATCAGCCCCAGCATTTT. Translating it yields CASRRPYSNQPQHF.

CDR3 DNA sequence: TGTGCCACCAGCAGAGATTCTACGGGTTTCCCTGGAAACACCATATATTTT. Its protein is CATSRDSTGFPGNTIYF. The V gene is TRBV15, the J gene TRBJ1-3; D remains unclear. The CDR3 length is 17 residues. CDR1 is LNHNV, CDR2 YYDKDF, per germline (reference sequence). Deletions cut 0 bases from V and 2 bases from J, with 14 bases between.

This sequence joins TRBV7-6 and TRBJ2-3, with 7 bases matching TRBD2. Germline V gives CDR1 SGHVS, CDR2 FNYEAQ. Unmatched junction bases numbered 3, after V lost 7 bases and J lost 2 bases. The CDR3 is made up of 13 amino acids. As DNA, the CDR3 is TGTGCCAGCATGGGAGGGATCACAGATACGCAGTATTTT. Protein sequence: CASMGGITDTQYF.

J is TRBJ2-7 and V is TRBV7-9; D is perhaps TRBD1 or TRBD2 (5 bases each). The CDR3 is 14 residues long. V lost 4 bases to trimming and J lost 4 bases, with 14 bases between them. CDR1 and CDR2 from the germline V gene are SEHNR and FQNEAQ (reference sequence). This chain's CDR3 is CASSYGADEYEQYF. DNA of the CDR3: TGTGCCAGCAGCTACGGGGCCGACGAATACGAGCAGTACTTC.

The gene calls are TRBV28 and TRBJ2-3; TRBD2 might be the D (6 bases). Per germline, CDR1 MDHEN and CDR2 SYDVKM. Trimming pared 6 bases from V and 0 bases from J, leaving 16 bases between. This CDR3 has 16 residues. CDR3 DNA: TGTGCCAGCAGAAGCCCCCCGGGACTTAGCACAGATACGCAGTATTTT. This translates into CASRSPPGLSTDTQYF.

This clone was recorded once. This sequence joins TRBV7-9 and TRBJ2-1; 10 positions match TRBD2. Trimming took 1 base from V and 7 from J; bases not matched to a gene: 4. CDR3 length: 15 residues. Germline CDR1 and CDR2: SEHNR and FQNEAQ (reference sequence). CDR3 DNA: TGTGCCAGCAGCTTAGGAGCGGGAGGGGGGAATGAGCAGTTCTTC. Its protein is CASSLGAGGGNEQFF.

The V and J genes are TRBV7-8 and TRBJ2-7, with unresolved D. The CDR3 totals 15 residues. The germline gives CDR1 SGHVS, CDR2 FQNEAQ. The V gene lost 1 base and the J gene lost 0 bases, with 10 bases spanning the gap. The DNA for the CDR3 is TGTGCCAGCAGCTTAGGACCGGAGAACTCCTACGAGCAGTACTTC. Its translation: CASSLGPENSYEQYF.

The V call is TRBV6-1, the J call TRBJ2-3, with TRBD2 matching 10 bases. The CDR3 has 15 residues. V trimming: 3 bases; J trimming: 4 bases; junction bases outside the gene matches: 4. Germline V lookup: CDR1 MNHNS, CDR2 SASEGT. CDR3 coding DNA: TGTGCCAGCAGTGAGGCTAGCGGGAGCTCAGATACGCAGTATTTT. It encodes CASSEASGSSDTQYF.

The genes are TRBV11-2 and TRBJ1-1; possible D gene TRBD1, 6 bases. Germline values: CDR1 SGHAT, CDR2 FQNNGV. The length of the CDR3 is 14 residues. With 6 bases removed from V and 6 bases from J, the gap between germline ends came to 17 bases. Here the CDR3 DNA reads TGTGCCAGCAGGGTAGGGGGGCCGGAATCTGAAGCTTTCTTT. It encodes CASRVGGPESEAFF.

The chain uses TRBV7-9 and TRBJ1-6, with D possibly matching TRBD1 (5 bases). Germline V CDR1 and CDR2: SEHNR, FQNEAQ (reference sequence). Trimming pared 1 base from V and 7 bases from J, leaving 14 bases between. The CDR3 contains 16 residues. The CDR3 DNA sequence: TGTGCCAGCAGCTTAGATGAGGTACAGGTGAATTCACCCCTCCACTTT. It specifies CASSLDEVQVNSPLHF.

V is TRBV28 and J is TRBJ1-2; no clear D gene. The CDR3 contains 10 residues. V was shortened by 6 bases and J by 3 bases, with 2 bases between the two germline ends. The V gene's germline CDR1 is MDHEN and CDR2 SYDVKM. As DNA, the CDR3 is TGTGCCAGCAGGTACTATGGCTACACCTTC. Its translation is CASRYYGYTF.

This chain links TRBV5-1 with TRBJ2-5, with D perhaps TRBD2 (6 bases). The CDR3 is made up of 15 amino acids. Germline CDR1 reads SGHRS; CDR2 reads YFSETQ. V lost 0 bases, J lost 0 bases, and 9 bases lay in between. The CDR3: CASSLVLANQETQYF. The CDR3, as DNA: TGCGCCAGCAGCTTGGTCCTAGCGAACCAAGAGACCCAGTACTTC.

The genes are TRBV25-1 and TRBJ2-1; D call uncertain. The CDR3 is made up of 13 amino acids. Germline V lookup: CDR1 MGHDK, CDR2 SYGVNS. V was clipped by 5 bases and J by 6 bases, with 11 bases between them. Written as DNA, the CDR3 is TGTGCCAGCAGTATAAACCTCGGCAATGAGCAGTTCTTC. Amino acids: CASSINLGNEQFF.

CDR3 sequence: CASSFRDRGHEQYF. The CDR3 nucleotides are TGTGCCAGCAGTTTTAGGGATCGCGGCCACGAGCAGTACTTC. The rearrangement uses TRBV28 and TRBJ2-7; D remains unclear. Trimming left V 3 bases short and J 5 bases short, with 14 bases between. CDR1 and CDR2 from the germline V gene are MDHEN and SYDVKM. The CDR3 covers 14 residues.

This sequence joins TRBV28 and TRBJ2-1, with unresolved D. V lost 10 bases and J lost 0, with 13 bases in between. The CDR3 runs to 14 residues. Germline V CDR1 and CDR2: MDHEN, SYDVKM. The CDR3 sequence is CATAASSSYNEQFF. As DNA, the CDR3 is TGTGCCACAGCTGCGTCGAGCTCCTACAATGAGCAGTTCTTC.

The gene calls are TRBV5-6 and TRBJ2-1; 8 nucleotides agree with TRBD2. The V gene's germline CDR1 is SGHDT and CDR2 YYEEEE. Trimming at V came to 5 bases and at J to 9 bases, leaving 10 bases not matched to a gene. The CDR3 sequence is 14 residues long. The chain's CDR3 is CASSFGTSLLEQFF. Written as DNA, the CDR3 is TGTGCCAGCAGTTTCGGGACTAGTCTTCTTGAGCAGTTCTTC.

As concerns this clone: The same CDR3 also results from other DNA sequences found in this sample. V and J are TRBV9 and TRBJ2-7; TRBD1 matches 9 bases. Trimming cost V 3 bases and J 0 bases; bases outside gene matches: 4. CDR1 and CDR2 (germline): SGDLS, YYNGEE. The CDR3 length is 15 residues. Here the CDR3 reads CASSAGTGSSYEQYF. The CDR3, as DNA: TGTGCCAGCAGCGCCGGGACAGGGAGCTCCTACGAGCAGTACTTC.

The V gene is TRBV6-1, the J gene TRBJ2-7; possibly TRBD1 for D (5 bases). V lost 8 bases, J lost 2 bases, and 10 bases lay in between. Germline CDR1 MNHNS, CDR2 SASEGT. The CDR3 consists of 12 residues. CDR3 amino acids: CASVPGPYEQYF. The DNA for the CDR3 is TGTGCCAGCGTCCCAGGGCCCTACGAGCAGTACTTC.

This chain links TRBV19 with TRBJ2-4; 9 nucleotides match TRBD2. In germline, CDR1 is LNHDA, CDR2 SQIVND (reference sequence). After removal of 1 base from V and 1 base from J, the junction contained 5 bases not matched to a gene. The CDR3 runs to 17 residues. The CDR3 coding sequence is TGTGCCAGTAGTATAGTTCCTAGCGGGACCGCCAAAAACATTCAGTACTTC. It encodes CASSIVPSGTAKNIQYF.

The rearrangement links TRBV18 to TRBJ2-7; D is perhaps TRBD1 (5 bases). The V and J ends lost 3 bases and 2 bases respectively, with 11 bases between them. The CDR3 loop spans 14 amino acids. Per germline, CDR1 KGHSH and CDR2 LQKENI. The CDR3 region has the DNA TGTGCCAGCTCACCGACTCAGGACACCTACGAGCAGTACTTC. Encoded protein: CASSPTQDTYEQYF.

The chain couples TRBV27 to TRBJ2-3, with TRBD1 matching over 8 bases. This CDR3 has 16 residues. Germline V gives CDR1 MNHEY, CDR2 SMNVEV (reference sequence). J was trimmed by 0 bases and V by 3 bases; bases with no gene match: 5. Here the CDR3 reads CASSLRTGTSTDTQYF. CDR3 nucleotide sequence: TGTGCCAGCAGTTTGCGGACAGGGACTAGCACAGATACGCAGTATTTT.

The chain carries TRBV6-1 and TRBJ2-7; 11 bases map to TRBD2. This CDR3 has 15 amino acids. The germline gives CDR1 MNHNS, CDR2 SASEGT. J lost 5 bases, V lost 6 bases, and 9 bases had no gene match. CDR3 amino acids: CASRAMLAGGNEQYF. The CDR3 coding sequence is TGTGCCAGCAGGGCCATGCTAGCGGGAGGTAACGAGCAGTACTTC.

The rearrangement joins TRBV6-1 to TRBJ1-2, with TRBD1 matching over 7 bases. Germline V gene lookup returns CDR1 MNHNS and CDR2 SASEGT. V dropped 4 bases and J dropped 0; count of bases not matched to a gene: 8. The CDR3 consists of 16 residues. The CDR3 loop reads CASSAGGWRANYGYTF. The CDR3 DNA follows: TGTGCCAGCAGTGCAGGGGGGTGGAGGGCTAACTATGGCTACACCTTC.